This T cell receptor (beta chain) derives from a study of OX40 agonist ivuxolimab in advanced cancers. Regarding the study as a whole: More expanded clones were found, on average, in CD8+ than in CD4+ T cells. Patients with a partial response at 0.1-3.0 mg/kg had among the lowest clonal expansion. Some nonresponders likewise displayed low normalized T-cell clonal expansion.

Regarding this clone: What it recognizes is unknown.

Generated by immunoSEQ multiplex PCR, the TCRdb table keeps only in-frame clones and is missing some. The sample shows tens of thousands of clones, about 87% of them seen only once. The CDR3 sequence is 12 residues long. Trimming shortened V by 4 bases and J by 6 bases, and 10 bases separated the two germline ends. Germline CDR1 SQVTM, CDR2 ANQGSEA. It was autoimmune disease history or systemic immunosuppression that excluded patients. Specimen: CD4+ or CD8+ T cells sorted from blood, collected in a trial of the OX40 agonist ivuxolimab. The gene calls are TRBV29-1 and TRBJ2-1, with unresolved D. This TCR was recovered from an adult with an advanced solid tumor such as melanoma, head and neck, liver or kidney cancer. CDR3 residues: CSVVKGSNEQFF. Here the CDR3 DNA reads TGCAGCGTTGTTAAGGGATCCAATGAGCAGTTCTTC.